This entry lists 19 T cell receptor beta chains sequenced from one sample in a study of cytomegalovirus exposure and HLA in healthy donors. PCR employed 60 Vbeta and 13 Jbeta primers. Generated by immunoSEQ multiplex PCR, the TCRdb table keeps only in-frame clones and is missing some. The sample records roughly 150,000 clones, about 8.9% being singletons. Sequenced: PBMCs. The receptors come from a man aged 50 to 60 in good health and CMV-seronegative.

V and J are TRBV5-6 and TRBJ2-3; TRBD2 matches at 7 bases. V lost 0 bases, J lost 6 bases, and 7 bases stayed unmatched. CDR1 SGHDT and CDR2 YYEEEE come from the germline V gene. The CDR3 is 15 amino acids. The CDR3: CASSLAPGREDTQYF. In nucleotides, the CDR3 is TGTGCCAGCAGCTTGGCCCCGGGGCGGGAGGATACGCAGTATTTT.

This chain joins TRBV28 and TRBJ2-7; no definite D call. Germline CDR1 is MDHEN and CDR2 is SYDVKM. CDR3 length: 11 residues. V gave up 6 bases and J gave up 7 bases, with 10 bases separating them. CDR3 coding DNA: TGTGCCAGCAGCAATCGCAGGGAGCAGTACTTC. This encodes CASSNRREQYF.

A few counts support this clone. This chain connects TRBV19 to TRBJ1-3; unclear D gene. The germline CDR1 and CDR2 sequences are LNHDA and SQIVND (reference sequence). The V and J ends lost 6 bases and 0 bases respectively, with 12 bases between them. CDR3 length: 15 residues. CDR3 sequence (DNA): TGTGCCAGTAGCACGGGATCCCGCTCTGGAAACACCATATATTTT. It yields the protein CASSTGSRSGNTIYF.

This sequence joins TRBV2 and TRBJ2-2, with 9 bases that match TRBD1. V trimming: 10 bases; J trimming: 6 bases; junction bases outside the gene matches: 9. CDR1 and CDR2 from the germline V gene are SNHLY and FYNNEI. The CDR3 length is 14 residues. The CDR3, as DNA: TGTGCCATCAGAACAGGGGGCGTAGCCGGGGAGCTGTTTTTT. It encodes CAIRTGGVAGELFF.

CDR3 sequence reads: CASLRGPTAYEQYF. The CDR3 DNA reads TGTGCCAGCCTCAGGGGGCCGACTGCCTACGAGCAGTACTTC. V usage is TRBV2 and J usage is TRBJ2-7; TRBD1 agrees at 8 bases. Looked up from germline, CDR1 is SNHLY and CDR2 is FYNNEI. The CDR3 runs to 14 residues. V shed 8 bases, J shed 2 bases, and the junction held 8 bases outside the gene matches.

The J gene is TRBJ2-7, the V gene TRBV6-1; D call uncertain. Germline V gives CDR1 MNHNS, CDR2 SASEGT. Trimming stripped 2 bases from V and 0 bases from J, with 14 bases between. The CDR3 contains 16 residues. CDR3 sequence reads: CASSELQAWASYEQYF. CDR3 DNA: TGTGCCAGCAGTGAACTCCAGGCCTGGGCCTCCTACGAGCAGTACTTC.

A few counts support this clone. The V and J genes are TRBV28 and TRBJ1-3; TRBD1 matches 8 bases. The V segment lost 4 bases and the J segment 4 bases; nucleotides outside the gene matches: 9. Germline V lookup: CDR1 MDHEN, CDR2 SYDVKM. CDR3 length equals 16 residues. In nucleotides, the CDR3 is TGTGCCAGCAGTTCGTCGACAGGGGCGATGGGAAACACCATATATTTT. Translation gives CASSSSTGAMGNTIYF.

This chain links TRBV19 with TRBJ1-2, with D hard to call. The CDR3 extends over 14 amino acids. The germline V gene has CDR1 LNHDA and CDR2 SQIVND (reference sequence). The V gene lost 5 bases and the J gene lost 1 base, with 11 bases spanning the gap. The CDR3 DNA reads TGTGCCAGTAGTCCTCCCGGGTATAACTATGGCTACACCTTC. It codes for CASSPPGYNYGYTF. The whole variable domain, remainder taken from reference TRBV19 and TRBJ1-2, is DGGITQSPKYLFRKEGQNVTLSCEQNLNHDAMYWYRQDPGQGLRLIYYSQIVNDFQKGDIAEGYSVSREKKESFPLTVTSAQKNPTAFYLCASSPPGYNYGYTFGSGTRLTVV.

The rearrangement uses TRBV7-9 and TRBJ1-2, with a tentative D call TRBD1 (5 bases). The V gene lost 1 base and the J gene lost 8 bases, with 11 bases spanning the gap. The CDR3 is 13 residues long. Germline values: CDR1 SEHNR, CDR2 FQNEAQ (reference sequence). The CDR3 region is CASSLVGEGGYTF. The CDR3 DNA follows: TGTGCCAGCAGCTTAGTAGGGGAAGGCGGCTACACCTTC.

Only a few counts were recorded for this clone. The chain is built from TRBV4-2 and TRBJ1-2; D is perhaps TRBD1 (5 bases). The length of the CDR3 is 17 residues. Trimming left V 1 base short and J 5 bases short, with 20 bases between. Germline CDR1 is LGHNA and CDR2 is YNFKEQ. CDR3 residues: CASSQGFLTGGGYGYTF. The CDR3 DNA is TGTGCCAGCAGCCAAGGGTTCTTGACGGGGGGAGGGTATGGCTACACCTTC.

This chain joins TRBV11-1 and TRBJ2-7; D ambiguous. Deletions cut 1 base from V and 5 bases from J, with 9 bases between. CDR1 SGHAT and CDR2 FQDESV come from the germline V gene (reference sequence). CDR3 length: 13 amino acids. CDR3 amino acids: CASSLGAVNEQYF. In DNA form, the CDR3 reads TGTGCCAGCAGCTTAGGGGCTGTCAACGAGCAGTACTTC.

This clone was seen only a few times. The chain combines TRBV29-1 with TRBJ2-3; 9 bases line up with TRBD2. V shed 6 bases and J 3 bases; nucleotides not matched to a gene: 4. Germline V gives CDR1 SQVTM, CDR2 ANQGSEA. The CDR3 sequence is 13 residues long. The CDR3, as DNA: TGCAGCGTCCTAGCGGGGCAAACAGATACGCAGTATTTT. Its protein is CSVLAGQTDTQYF.

This clone has a handful of counts. V is TRBV6-1 and J is TRBJ2-7, with D hard to call. This CDR3 has 11 amino acids. V was clipped by 4 bases and J by 3 bases, with 4 bases between them. Germline CDR1 and CDR2: MNHNS and SASEGT. The CDR3 spells CASSANYEQYF. CDR3 nucleotides: TGTGCCAGCAGTGCAAACTACGAGCAGTACTTC.

The genes are TRBV5-1 and TRBJ2-7, with 10 nucleotides matching TRBD1. Trimming removed 4 bases from V and 4 bases from J; junction bases left unmatched: 5. CDR1 and CDR2 from the germline V gene are SGHRS and YFSETQ. The CDR3 loop spans 14 amino acids. CDR3 protein: CASSPGTGDYEQYF. As DNA, the CDR3 is TGCGCCAGCAGCCCCGGGACAGGGGATTACGAGCAGTACTTC.

V usage is TRBV14 and J usage is TRBJ2-1; TRBD1 matches at 7 bases. The ends lost 3 bases at V and 11 bases at J; junction bases unmatched: 13. The CDR3 is made up of 15 amino acids. Germline CDR1 reads SGHDN; CDR2 reads FVKESK. As DNA, the CDR3 is TGTGCCAGCAGCCACGGGACAGTGCGGACCTTAAAGCAGTTCTTC. Its protein is CASSHGTVRTLKQFF.

This clone has a handful of counts. V is TRBV19 and J is TRBJ1-5; the D gene is possibly TRBD1 (6 bases). Trimming stripped 5 bases from V and 7 bases from J, with 6 bases between. Germline CDR1 reads LNHDA; CDR2 reads SQIVND (reference sequence). The CDR3 covers 11 residues. CDR3 amino acids: CASSGGQPQHF. Written as DNA, the CDR3 is TGTGCCAGTAGTGGGGGCCAGCCCCAGCATTTT.

This chain connects TRBV30 to TRBJ2-7, with TRBD2 as a possible D gene (11 bases). V was clipped by 3 bases and J by 6 bases, with 30 bases between them. The germline V gene has CDR1 GTSNPN and CDR2 SVGIG (reference sequence). This CDR3 has 18 residues. The CDR3 bases are TGTGCCTGGAGGCCGGGACAGGGGACTAGCGGTAGTCGCGGCGAGCAGTACTTC. It specifies CAWRPGQGTSGSRGEQYF.

The chain is built from TRBV6-6 and TRBJ2-3, with TRBD2 as a possible D gene (5 bases). CDR1 and CDR2 from the germline V gene are MNHNY and SVGAGI (reference sequence). The V and J ends lost 6 bases and 2 bases respectively, with 18 bases between them. This CDR3 has 16 residues. This CDR3 reads CASSLLGGLITDTQYF. The CDR3 DNA reads as TGTGCCAGCAGCCTACTAGGCGGTCTGATCACAGATACGCAGTATTTT.

The chain links TRBV5-1 to TRBJ2-1; 10 positions agree with TRBD1. CDR1 SGHRS and CDR2 YFSETQ come from the germline V gene. The CDR3 length is 15 residues. The V gene end was trimmed by 4 bases and the J gene end by 4 bases; junction bases not matched to a gene: 5. The CDR3 loop reads CASSPGTGVYNEQFF. The CDR3 nucleotides are TGCGCCAGCAGCCCGGGGACAGGGGTTTACAATGAGCAGTTCTTC.